The 20 T cell receptor beta chains below all came from one sample that was sequenced in a study of T cells in Graves' hyperthyroidism and ophthalmopathy. There were TCR beta CDR3 regions amplified from RNA transcripts. A set of HTBI primers served as the primers for a first-round RT-PCR of the TCR CDR3. TCRdb itself ran the multiplex PCR reads through MiXCR, one entry per CDR3 protein. The sample contains some 800,000 distinct CDR3 sequences, roughly 40% of which appear only once. The sample was blood. The receptor set was obtained from a man between 18 and 29 years old with Graves' hyperthyroidism.

Here the CDR3 reads CAISPLGGAATGELFF. The CDR3 region has the DNA TGTGCCATCAGTCCCCTGGGGGGAGCGGCCACCGGGGAGCTGTTTTTT. The rearrangement joins TRBV10-3 to TRBJ2-2; D might be TRBD2 (6 bases). This CDR3 has 16 residues. Germline assignment: CDR1 ENHRY and CDR2 SYGVKD. V was trimmed by 5 bases and J by 4 bases, leaving 17 bases between them.

This clonotype occurred many times. The chain uses TRBV29-1 and TRBJ2-7; 11 bases are shared with TRBD1. CDR1 is SQVTM and CDR2 is ANQGSEA in the germline V gene. The CDR3 is 14 amino acids. The V and J ends lost 6 bases and 6 bases, in that order; junction bases with no gene match: 10. This chain's CDR3 is CSVIPGQGASEQYF. In DNA, the CDR3 is TGCAGCGTCATCCCTGGACAGGGGGCAAGCGAGCAGTACTTC.

This clonotype was found many times. The chain carries TRBV10-1 and TRBJ1-1; D possibly corresponds to TRBD1 (5 bases). V was pared by 3 bases and J by 5 bases, with 10 bases between. The CDR3 length is 13 residues. Germline V CDR1 and CDR2: WNHNN, SYGVQD (reference sequence). The CDR3 nucleotides are TGCGCCAGCAGTGACCCAGGGAGGACTGAAGCTTTCTTT. Residues: CASSDPGRTEAFF.

This clonotype was recorded many times. The rearrangement uses TRBV29-1 and TRBJ2-6, with TRBD2 matching 7 bases. With V trimmed by 5 bases and J by 2 bases, 3 bases remained unmatched. This CDR3 has 14 amino acids. Germline CDR1 is SQVTM and CDR2 is ANQGSEA. As DNA, the CDR3 is TGCAGCGTTTGGGGAGGGGCTGGGGCCAACGTCCTGACTTTC. It specifies CSVWGGAGANVLTF.

This clonotype appeared a few times. This sequence joins TRBV6-6 and TRBJ2-2, with D unresolved. The germline CDR1 and CDR2 sequences are MNHNY and SVGAGI (reference sequence). With 2 bases removed from V and 1 base from J, the gap between germline ends came to 11 bases. The CDR3 is made up of 16 amino acids. The CDR3 bases are TGTGCCAGCAGTTACCACCTAGAGGTGAACACCGGGGAGCTGTTTTTT. It encodes CASSYHLEVNTGELFF.

This chain links TRBV11-3 with TRBJ2-6, with D tentatively TRBD1 or TRBD2 (5 bases each). The CDR3 is 18 residues long. Germline V lookup: CDR1 SGHNT, CDR2 YENEEA. Between the trimmed V and J ends, which lost 5 bases and 3 bases, there was a span of 20 bases. In DNA, the CDR3 is TGTGCCAGCAGCCTGGGGACGCCCTTCTTTTTTGGGGCCAACGTCCTGACTTTC. Amino acids: CASSLGTPFFFGANVLTF.

The chain is built from TRBV10-2 and TRBJ2-6; D possibly corresponds to TRBD1 (5 bases). Germline CDR1 WSHSY, CDR2 SAAADI. This CDR3 region has 15 residues. V lost 6 bases and J 2 bases, leaving 11 bases between the germline ends. CDR3 amino acids: CASSQGDTGANVLTF. CDR3 DNA: TGCGCCAGCAGCCAAGGGGATACTGGGGCCAACGTCCTGACTTTC.

This chain connects TRBV6-6 to TRBJ2-2; the D is unclear. Germline V gene lookup returns CDR1 MNHNY and CDR2 SVGAGI (reference sequence). This CDR3 has 11 residues. The CDR3 nucleotides are TGTGCGCTCTGGCTGGGAGGGGAGCTGTTTTTT. Translated, it gives CALWLGGELFF.

The chain recombines TRBV12-5 with TRBJ1-5; D is undetermined. This CDR3 has 12 amino acids. Germline CDR1 and CDR2: LGHNT and FRNRAP. Trimming cost V 4 bases and J 5 bases, with 6 bases left between them. The CDR3 DNA is TGTGCTAGTGGTTCCTTGGATCAGCCCCAGCATTTT. Translating gives CASGSLDQPQHF.

This clonotype has at least ten counts. The chain carries TRBV29-1 and TRBJ2-2, with 8 bases aligning to TRBD1. This CDR3 region has 13 residues. The germline CDR1 and CDR2 sequences are SQVTM and ANQGSEA. The trim removed 7 bases at V and 3 bases at J, leaving 4 bases unmatched. The CDR3 coding sequence is TGCAGCGGCATGGACAGGGACACCGGGGAGCTGTTTTTT. Protein product: CSGMDRDTGELFF.

This clonotype has ten or more counts. The rearrangement links TRBV9 to TRBJ1-6, with 7 nucleotides matching TRBD1. The CDR3 is 13 residues long. J was trimmed by 10 bases and V by 8 bases; bases with no gene match: 9. Per the germline V gene, CDR1 is SGDLS and CDR2 is YYNGEE. The CDR3 protein is CASNRGISSPLHF. CDR3 sequence (DNA): TGTGCCAGTAACAGGGGAATAAGCTCACCCCTCCACTTT.

Details on this clonotype: This sequence may be a read error, since a much larger clone differs from it by one base. The chain uses TRBV20-1 and TRBJ2-7; D is unresolved. The germline gives CDR1 DFQATT, CDR2 SNEGSKA (reference sequence). This CDR3 comprises 13 residues. DNA of the CDR3: TGCAGTGTTAGAGACCCCTCTGGCTACGAGCAGTACTTC. Its protein is CSVRDPSGYEQYF.

The chain links TRBV12-3 or TRBV12-4 to TRBJ1-4, with D perhaps TRBD1 (5 bases). Trimming left V 5 bases short and J 10 bases short, with 17 bases between. The CDR3 totals 14 residues. The CDR3 loop reads CASSETGIGGKLFF. As DNA, the CDR3 is TGTGCCAGCAGTGAAACAGGCATAGGTGGAAAACTGTTTTTT.

About this clonotype: The CDR3 end shows no conserved phenylalanine or tryptophan, and so a read error is likely. The genes are TRBV7-2 and TRBJ1-2; D unclear. The CDR3 has 17 residues. The germline V gene encodes CDR1 SGHTA and CDR2 FQGNSA. V was clipped by 5 bases and J by 5 bases, with 24 bases between them. The CDR3 loop is CASSRRVGWEAIYGYTL. CDR3 sequence (DNA): TGTGCCAGCAGCCGGAGGGTCGGATGGGAGGCAATATATGGCTACACCCTC.

On this clonotype: A much larger clone differs from this one at a single base, so this may be a read error. The V call is TRBV10-1, the J call TRBJ2-7; D remains unclear. The CDR3 is 13 amino acids. Germline CDR1 reads WNHNN; CDR2 reads SYGVQD (reference sequence). This chain's CDR3 is CARSDRFGYEQYF. DNA for the CDR3: TGCGCCCGCAGTGATCGGTTTGGGTACGAGCAGTACTTC.

This chain connects TRBV11-2 to TRBJ2-5, with TRBD2 matching 11 bases. This CDR3 is 15 amino acids long. Germline V CDR1 and CDR2: SGHAT, FQNNGV. Trimming cost V 8 bases and J 2 bases; bases outside gene matches: 7. CDR3 DNA: TGTGCCAGCGGCCCGGGACTAGCGGATCAAGAGACCCAGTACTTC. Translated: CASGPGLADQETQYF.

Many counts were recorded for this clonotype. The chain has TRBV29-1 and TRBJ2-7; TRBD1 matches at 7 bases. J lost 2 bases, V lost 6 bases, and 4 bases had no gene match. Germline lookup yields CDR1 SQVTM and CDR2 ANQGSEA. The length of the CDR3 is 12 residues. The CDR3 protein is CSVGQTPYEQYF. The DNA of the CDR3 is TGCAGCGTGGGACAGACTCCCTACGAGCAGTACTTC.

At least ten counts were recorded for this clonotype. The gene calls are TRBV7-9 and TRBJ1-1; D is perhaps TRBD1 (5 bases). CDR3 length equals 13 residues. CDR1 and CDR2 (germline): SEHNR, FQNEAQ (reference sequence). V lost 8 bases and J 1 base, leaving 11 bases between the germline ends. CDR3 nucleotides: TGTGCCAGCCTAGACACAGGGAACACTGAAGCTTTCTTT. Translation: CASLDTGNTEAFF.

V usage is TRBV13 and J usage is TRBJ2-5; D uncertain. V was shortened by 0 bases and J by 5 bases, with 10 bases between the two germline ends. This CDR3 contains 14 residues. The germline V gene has CDR1 PRHDT and CDR2 FYEKMQ (reference sequence). In DNA form, the CDR3 reads TGTGCCAGCAGCTTAGGCGTTAGTTCGGAGACCCAGTACTTC. This encodes CASSLGVSSETQYF.

Many counts were recorded for this clonotype. The V gene is TRBV7-2, the J gene TRBJ2-7; D possibly corresponds to TRBD1 (5 bases). V was shortened by 5 bases and J by 0 bases, with 8 bases between the two germline ends. CDR1 is SGHTA, CDR2 FQGNSA, per germline. The CDR3 has 13 amino acids. CDR3 region: CASSATASYEQYF. As DNA, the CDR3 is TGTGCCAGCAGCGCGACAGCCTCCTACGAGCAGTACTTC.